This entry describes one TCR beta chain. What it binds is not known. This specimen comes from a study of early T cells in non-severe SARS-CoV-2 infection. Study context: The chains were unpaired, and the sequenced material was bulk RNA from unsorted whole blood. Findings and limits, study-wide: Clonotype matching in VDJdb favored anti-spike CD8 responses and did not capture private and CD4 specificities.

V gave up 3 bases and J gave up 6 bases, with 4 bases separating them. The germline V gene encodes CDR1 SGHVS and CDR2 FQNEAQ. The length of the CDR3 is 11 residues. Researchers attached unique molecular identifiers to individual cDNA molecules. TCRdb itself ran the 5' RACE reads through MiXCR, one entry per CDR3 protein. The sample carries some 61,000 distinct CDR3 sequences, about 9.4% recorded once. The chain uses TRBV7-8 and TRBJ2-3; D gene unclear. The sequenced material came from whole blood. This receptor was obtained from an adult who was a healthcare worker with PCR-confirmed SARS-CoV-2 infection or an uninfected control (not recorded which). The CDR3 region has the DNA TGTGCCAGCAGCTTCGTGGATACGCAGTATTTT. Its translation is CASSFVDTQYF.